What follows are 22 T cell receptor beta chains derived from one specimen sequenced in a study of CD4+ T cells in melanoma. TCRdb's copy holds only in-frame clones and misses some; the assay was immunoSEQ multiplex PCR. Of around 55,000 clones in the sample, almost 70% were seen once. The source material was tumor tissue. All receptors come from a human donor with melanoma.

About this clone: A read error is possible here, since a much larger clone lies one base away. The chain combines TRBV7-3 with TRBJ2-3, with D possibly being TRBD1 (6 bases). The germline V gene has CDR1 SGHTA and CDR2 FQGTGA. The V and J ends lost 5 bases and 0 bases respectively, with 12 bases between them. The CDR3 runs 15 residues. The CDR3, as DNA: TGTGCCAGCAGCCCAGGACAGTATAGCACAGATACGCAGTATTTT. It codes for CASSPGQYSTDTQYF.

This clone was observed once. The junction shows a germline mismatch at one end, possibly a read error. The genes are TRBV7-3 and TRBJ2-3; D remains unclear. This CDR3 has 13 amino acids. CDR1 is SGHTA and CDR2 is FQGTGA in the germline V gene. The CDR3 sequence: CASSLGSIDTQYF. The CDR3 DNA sequence: TGTGCCAGCAGCTTAGGTAGCATAGATACGCAGTATTTT.

The J gene is TRBJ2-1, the V gene TRBV7-9; 7 bases match TRBD1. V was clipped by 2 bases and J by 7 bases; unmatched bases: 5. The CDR3 length is 14 residues. CDR1 and CDR2 (germline): SEHNR, FQNEAQ (reference sequence). CDR3 nucleotide sequence: TGTGCCAGCAGCTTACGGGACAGTCGGAATGAGCAGTTCTTC. This translates into CASSLRDSRNEQFF.

The chain recombines TRBV7-8 with TRBJ1-1, with a possible D match to TRBD1 (6 bases). The CDR3 extends over 13 amino acids. V lost 3 bases to trimming and J lost 8 bases, with 13 bases between them. Germline V gene sequence: CDR1 SGHVS, CDR2 FQNEAQ. In DNA form, the CDR3 reads TGTGCCAGCAGCTTGCAGGGACACCCCGAAGCTTTCTTT. It yields the protein CASSLQGHPEAFF.

The genes are TRBV27 and TRBJ2-5, with 9 bases fitting TRBD1. This CDR3 is built from 15 residues. Per the germline V gene, CDR1 is MNHEY and CDR2 is SMNVEV (reference sequence). The V gene end was trimmed by 4 bases and the J gene end by 9 bases; junction bases not matched to a gene: 12. The CDR3 DNA reads as TGTGCCAGCAGTTCCACCCGGGACAGGGCTCAGGCCCAGTACTTC. It is translated as CASSSTRDRAQAQYF.

The chain uses TRBV7-6 and TRBJ2-3; 9 bases map to TRBD2. The CDR3 extends over 15 amino acids. The germline V gene has CDR1 SGHVS and CDR2 FNYEAQ. Trimming at V came to 5 bases and at J to 5 bases, leaving 8 bases not matched to a gene. CDR3 loop: CASSRAGGREDTQYF. The CDR3 DNA is TGTGCCAGCAGCCGGGCGGGGGGGCGGGAAGATACGCAGTATTTT.

This clone was recorded once. The genes are TRBV13 and TRBJ1-2; D gene unclear. The CDR3 is made up of 15 amino acids. The germline gives CDR1 PRHDT, CDR2 FYEKMQ (reference sequence). V lost 0 bases to trimming and J lost 2 bases, with 10 bases between them. The DNA for the CDR3 is TGTGCCAGCAGCTTAGGCGTGGTAGGGAACTATGGCTACACCTTC. Protein sequence: CASSLGVVGNYGYTF.

This clone was found a few times. The chain recombines TRBV19 with TRBJ2-5; D may be TRBD2 (5 bases). The germline CDR1 and CDR2 sequences are LNHDA and SQIVND (reference sequence). Deletions cut 3 bases from V and 2 bases from J, with 10 bases between. The CDR3 covers 14 residues. Written as DNA, the CDR3 is TGTGCCAGTAGTATTGGGCGGGTTCAAGAGACCCAGTACTTC. As protein: CASSIGRVQETQYF.

This chain connects TRBV4-2 to TRBJ2-7, with D possibly matching TRBD2 (6 bases). CDR3 length: 15 residues. Looked up from germline, CDR1 is LGHNA and CDR2 is YNFKEQ. V lost 0 bases, J lost 2 bases, and 11 bases lay in between. The CDR3 spells CASSQDVTGAYEQYF. The CDR3 DNA reads TGTGCCAGCAGCCAAGATGTAACGGGAGCCTACGAGCAGTACTTC.

J is TRBJ2-3 and V is TRBV7-9; 8 nucleotides agree with TRBD1. Germline V gene lookup returns CDR1 SEHNR and CDR2 FQNEAQ (reference sequence). The V segment lost 4 bases and the J segment 4 bases; nucleotides outside the gene matches: 7. This CDR3 spans 15 amino acids. CDR3 residues: CASSWFDRGSDTQYF. DNA of the CDR3: TGTGCCAGCAGCTGGTTCGACAGGGGTTCAGATACGCAGTATTTT.

This clone has a single count. V is TRBV19 and J is TRBJ2-1; D remains ambiguous. V was clipped by 4 bases and J by 6 bases, with 10 bases between them. The CDR3 covers 13 residues. Looked up from germline, CDR1 is LNHDA and CDR2 is SQIVND (reference sequence). CDR3 in amino acids: CASSNRATNEQFF. In DNA, the CDR3 is TGTGCCAGTAGTAACCGGGCCACCAATGAGCAGTTCTTC. The whole variable domain, remainder taken from reference TRBV19 and TRBJ2-1, is DGGITQSPKYLFRKEGQNVTLSCEQNLNHDAMYWYRQDPGQGLRLIYYSQIVNDFQKGDIAEGYSVSREKKESFPLTVTSAQKNPTAFYLCASSNRATNEQFFGPGTRLTVL.

This clone was seen a handful of times. As DNA, the CDR3 is TGTGCCAGTAGTGGGGCCGGGGGACCCTTCACTGAAGCTTTCTTT. Amino acid sequence: CASSGAGGPFTEAFF. The chain recombines TRBV19 with TRBJ1-1, with a tentative D call TRBD1 (5 bases). The CDR3 sequence is 15 residues long. Trimming removed 5 bases from V and 4 bases from J, with 17 bases in between. CDR1 LNHDA and CDR2 SQIVND come from the germline V gene (reference sequence).

This clone was observed a few times. The chain recombines TRBV7-2 with TRBJ1-4; 8 positions match TRBD1. Germline CDR1 is SGHTA and CDR2 is FQGNSA. J lost 3 bases, V lost 5 bases, and 8 bases had no gene match. There are 16 residues in the CDR3. CDR3 in DNA: TGTGCCAGCAGCAGACAGGGGCGCGGGCCTAATGAAAAACTGTTTTTT. Protein product: CASSRQGRGPNEKLFF.

The chain combines TRBV5-5 with TRBJ1-2; D possibly corresponds to TRBD1 (6 bases). Looked up from germline, CDR1 is SGHKS and CDR2 is YYEKEE (reference sequence). With 2 bases removed from V and 5 bases from J, the gap between germline ends came to 7 bases. The CDR3 extends over 12 amino acids. CDR3: CASSFTGYGYTF. Here the CDR3 DNA reads TGTGCCAGCAGCTTTACAGGGTATGGCTACACCTTC.

This rearrangement joins TRBV27 to TRBJ1-2; D not resolved. Deletions cut 6 bases from V and 6 bases from J, with 11 bases between. This CDR3 contains 12 residues. Germline CDR1 and CDR2: MNHEY and SMNVEV (reference sequence). In nucleotides, the CDR3 is TGTGCCAGCAGGTCCTGGGAGGATGGCTACACCTTC. The encoded protein is CASRSWEDGYTF.

This clone was seen a few times. The rearrangement uses TRBV28 and TRBJ2-7; unclear D gene. The CDR3 is 14 residues long. Germline loops: CDR1 MDHEN, CDR2 SYDVKM. The ends were cut back, 8 bases at V and 0 bases at J, with 14 bases in the middle. Here the CDR3 DNA reads TGTGCCAGCTCCCGGCCACCCTCCTCCTACGAGCAGTACTTC. Its protein is CASSRPPSSYEQYF.

Comment on this clone: This is likely an artifact of a read error, given a far larger clone one base away. Other DNA variants within this sample encode the same CDR3. V and J are TRBV5-4 and TRBJ2-7; 10 nucleotides match TRBD1. Germline V gene data show CDR1 as SGHNT and CDR2 as YYREEE (reference sequence). V lost 4 bases to trimming and J lost 2 bases; unmatched junction nucleotides: 6. This CDR3 is 15 amino acids long. CDR3 DNA sequence: TGTGCCAGCAGCCAAGGGACAGGGGTAGCCTACGAGCAGTACTTC. It is translated as CASSQGTGVAYEQYF.

This clone was observed once. The chain combines TRBV7-8 with TRBJ2-7; tentatively, D is TRBD1 (6 bases). Trimming removed 4 bases at V and 3 bases at J, with 19 bases between. The CDR3 is 16 residues long. The V gene's germline CDR1 is SGHVS and CDR2 FQNEAQ. This CDR3 reads CASSSTGQSGVYEQYF. The CDR3 bases are TGTGCCAGCAGCTCCACTGGACAGTCCGGGGTCTACGAGCAGTACTTC. Complete variable domain (other parts from reference TRBV7-8 and TRBJ2-7): GAGVSQSPRYKVAKRGQDVALRCDPISGHVSLFWYQQALGQGPEFLTYFQNEAQLDKSGLPSDRFFAERPEGSVSTLKIQRTQQEDSAVYLCASSSTGQSGVYEQYFGPGTRLTVT.

This clone was seen many times. The chain employs TRBV5-6 and TRBJ1-1; D is unclear. The germline V gene encodes CDR1 SGHDT and CDR2 YYEEEE. Trimming shortened V by 3 bases and J by 1 base, and 7 bases separated the two germline ends. This CDR3 comprises 13 residues. The CDR3 here is CASSYNKNTEAFF. The DNA for the CDR3 is TGTGCCAGCAGCTACAACAAGAACACTGAAGCTTTCTTT.

The sample holds many counts of this clone. The rearrangement joins TRBV19 to TRBJ1-2; unclear D gene. CDR1 is LNHDA, CDR2 SQIVND, per germline (reference sequence). This CDR3 contains 12 residues. V dropped 9 bases and J dropped 1 base, with 9 bases sitting between them. The CDR3 region is CASSDFNYGYTF. The CDR3 nucleotides read TGTGCCAGCTCAGACTTTAACTATGGCTACACCTTC.

The rearrangement links TRBV15 to TRBJ1-1; maybe TRBD1 (6 bases). Germline V lookup: CDR1 LNHNV, CDR2 YYDKDF (reference sequence). The CDR3 is made up of 15 amino acids. The V and J ends lost 5 bases and 2 bases respectively, with 15 bases between them. The CDR3: CATSADRLGNTEAFF. The CDR3 region has the DNA TGTGCCACCAGCGCAGACAGGTTGGGCAACACTGAAGCTTTCTTT.

This clone ranks as large. The junction departs from germline at one end; a sequencing error may be responsible. V and J are TRBV7-9 and TRBJ2-7; possible D gene TRBD2, 7 bases. CDR3 length equals 12 residues. In germline, CDR1 is SEHNR, CDR2 FQNEAQ (reference sequence). The CDR3 DNA follows: TGTGCCAGCAGCTTAGCGGGGGGGGCCGAGAACTTC. Translation gives CASSLAGGAENF.